These 10 T cell receptor beta chains were sequenced from one sample in a study of blood T cells in healthy people across ages. The use of a sample-barcoded 5' primer and a J-beta primer mix characterized a second PCR of roughly 7 to 11 cycles. TCRdb analysed the 5' RACE reads with MiXCR anew, one entry per CDR3 protein. Counted here are around 780,000 distinct CDR3 sequences, under 30% occurring once; the ten biggest clones make up around 3%. In addition, the sample was reused for a study of T cells of mothers and their children.

Sample: blood. All receptors come from a boy under 18 in good health.

This clonotype was found a few times. The V and J genes are TRBV6-5 and TRBJ2-2, with a weak D call TRBD1 (6 bases). The CDR3 is 16 amino acids. V was clipped by 1 base and J by 5 bases, with 14 bases between them. Germline values: CDR1 MNHEY, CDR2 SVGAGI. This CDR3 reads CASSYLPSGVTGELFF. CDR3 sequence (DNA): TGTGCCAGCAGTTACTTGCCATCAGGGGTTACCGGGGAGCTGTTTTTT.

The rearrangement links TRBV5-6 to TRBJ2-5; a possible D gene is TRBD1 (5 bases). V dropped 0 bases and J dropped 13 bases, with 22 bases sitting between them. The CDR3 loop spans 15 amino acids. Germline V gene sequence: CDR1 SGHDT, CDR2 YYEEEE. In DNA form, the CDR3 reads TGTGCCAGCAGCTTGGGGCAGGGCCGCTCCTACGAGCTGTACTTC. Amino acid sequence: CASSLGQGRSYELYF.

The chain uses TRBV29-1 and TRBJ1-1; the match to TRBD1 covers 8 bases. V shed 3 bases and J 7 bases; nucleotides not matched to a gene: 7. This CDR3 comprises 13 residues. Germline V lookup: CDR1 SQVTM, CDR2 ANQGSEA. CDR3 region: CSVDRQGPGEAFF. In DNA form, the CDR3 reads TGCAGCGTTGATCGACAGGGGCCCGGTGAAGCTTTCTTT. Looking up the rest from reference TRBV29-1 and TRBJ1-1 gives the full variable domain: SAVISQKPSRDICQRGTSLTIQCQVDSQVTMMFWYRQQPGQSLTLIATANQGSEATYESGFVIDKFPISRPNLTFSTLTVSNMSPEDSSIYLCSVDRQGPGEAFFGQGTRLTVV.

The sample holds a few counts of this clonotype. The rearrangement joins TRBV29-1 to TRBJ1-4, with a tentative D call TRBD1 (5 bases). V was clipped by 6 bases and J by 3 bases, with 11 bases between them. The V gene's germline CDR1 is SQVTM and CDR2 ANQGSEA. The CDR3 is 13 amino acids. The CDR3 DNA reads as TGCAGCGTCGGGATGGGGGCTAATGAAAAACTGTTTTTT. This codes for CSVGMGANEKLFF.

This clonotype was counted between two and nine times. The chain links TRBV5-1 to TRBJ1-1; D gene uncertain. This CDR3 has 14 residues. CDR1 is SGHRS and CDR2 is YFSETQ in the germline V gene. V was cut by 7 bases and J by 0 bases, with 13 bases left in between. CDR3 bases: TGCGCCAGCTACTTAATGGGGATGAACACTGAAGCTTTCTTT. Its translation: CASYLMGMNTEAFF.

J is TRBJ2-7 and V is TRBV7-9; no definite D call. The CDR3 loop spans 12 amino acids. V shed 4 bases and J shed 5 bases, with 9 bases lying between them. Germline CDR1 reads SEHNR; CDR2 reads FQNEAQ (reference sequence). The CDR3 protein is CASSSTRDEQYF. CDR3 nucleotides: TGTGCCAGCAGCTCCACACGGGACGAGCAGTACTTC.

Only a few counts were recorded for this clonotype. The rearrangement uses TRBV6-5 and TRBJ2-5; TRBD2 matches 11 bases. This CDR3 contains 15 residues. Per germline, CDR1 MNHEY and CDR2 SVGAGI. Trimming took 2 bases from V and 4 from J; bases not matched to a gene: 3. The CDR3 coding sequence is TGTGCCAGCAGTTACCTTAGCGGGGGGGCAGAGACCCAGTACTTC. It encodes CASSYLSGGAETQYF.

The V gene is TRBV6-2 or TRBV6-3, the J gene TRBJ2-7; the D gene could be TRBD1 or TRBD2 (6 bases each). Trimming pared 2 bases from V and 1 base from J, leaving 12 bases between. CDR3 length: 15 amino acids. Germline CDR1 is MNHEY and CDR2 is SVGEGT. The DNA of the CDR3 is TGTGCCAGCAGTTACAAGGGGGGTCCTTCCTACGAGCAGTACTTC. Its protein product is CASSYKGGPSYEQYF.

This sequence joins TRBV15 and TRBJ2-1; D gene unclear. The end of the DNA is better explained by TRBJ2-7, so the J call may be wrong. Germline loops: CDR1 LNHNV, CDR2 YYDKDF (reference sequence). The CDR3 runs to 13 residues. CDR3: CATSRDLASEQYF. DNA for the CDR3: TGTGCCACCAGCAGAGATCTGGCTTCCGAGCAGTACTTC.

The chain is built from TRBV7-2 and TRBJ2-7, with D maybe TRBD1 (6 bases). The germline V and J ends were trimmed by 5 bases and 3 bases, with 14 bases remaining between them. In germline, CDR1 is SGHTA, CDR2 FQGNSA. The CDR3 consists of 14 residues. The chain's CDR3 is CASSHGTGYYEQYF. The CDR3 DNA sequence: TGTGCCAGCAGCCACGGAACAGGGTACTACGAGCAGTACTTC.